This T cell receptor beta chain was retrieved from a study of vaccination and CD4 T cells after COVID-19. Treatment described: roughly nine-day PBMC culture with coronavirus spike peptide pools or control peptides (ViraFEST assay). In regard to this clonotype: The antigen remains undetermined.

Sequencing of DNA taken from cultured CD4+ T cells relied on the Oncomine TCR Beta short-read assay. TCRdb re-called the PCR reads with MiXCR, one entry per CDR3 protein. The sample shows about 10,000 distinct CDR3 sequences, around 44% of them seen only once. The TCR originated in a human donor who had recovered from COVID-19. Sequenced sample: CD4+ T cells from blood, cultured in vitro.

CDR3 sequence reads: CASSEFGRYNSPLHF. The CDR3 DNA reads as TGTGCCAGCAGTGAATTCGGCCGGTATAATTCACCCCTCCACTTT. This chain links TRBV25-1 with TRBJ1-6; no clear D gene. The CDR3 spans 15 residues. Per the germline V gene, CDR1 is MGHDK and CDR2 is SYGVNS. Trimming took 1 base from V and 4 from J, leaving 8 bases between them.